A single sample gave rise to the 21 T cell receptor beta chains below, sequenced in a study of T cell repertoires in ileal Crohn's disease. Sequencing used immunoSEQ multiplex PCR; TCRdb keeps in-frame clones, though not all of them. The repertoire has 3,000 to 4,000 clones, roughly 80% of them found once; the top ten carry 7% to 8%. The sample taken for sequencing was ileal tissue. The origin of the receptors is an adult with Crohn's disease.

The rearrangement joins TRBV19 to TRBJ2-1, with 15 bases lining up with TRBD2. The CDR3 has 15 amino acids. CDR1 LNHDA and CDR2 SQIVND come from the germline V gene (reference sequence). With 5 bases clipped from V and 7 bases from J, the junction kept 3 bases outside the gene matches. The CDR3 DNA reads TGTGCCAGTAGTCGGACTAGCGGGGGGGTGAATGAGCAGTTCTTC. It encodes CASSRTSGGVNEQFF.

The chain carries TRBV11-2 and TRBJ1-1; possible D gene TRBD1, 6 bases. CDR1 is SGHAT and CDR2 is FQNNGV in the germline V gene. Trimming shortened V by 1 base and J by 5 bases, and 14 bases separated the two germline ends. This CDR3 has 15 residues. In DNA, the CDR3 is TGTGCCAGCAGCTTAGTAGCCATGGGGGCAACTGAAGCTTTCTTT. Translated: CASSLVAMGATEAFF.

The genes are TRBV5-4 and TRBJ2-7, with D maybe TRBD1 (6 bases). The V end lost 0 bases, the J end lost 3 bases, and 10 bases lay between the germline ends. CDR3 length: 14 amino acids. Germline assignment: CDR1 SGHNT and CDR2 YYREEE (reference sequence). The CDR3 sequence is CASSLVQGSYEQYF. In nucleotides, the CDR3 is TGTGCCAGCAGCTTGGTTCAGGGGAGCTACGAGCAGTACTTC.

This sequence joins TRBV19 and TRBJ1-1, with a tentative D call TRBD1 (6 bases). Germline V lookup: CDR1 LNHDA, CDR2 SQIVND (reference sequence). This CDR3 spans 15 amino acids. With 3 bases removed from V and 5 bases from J, the gap between germline ends came to 16 bases. The CDR3 reads CASSMRVGGRTEAFF. In DNA, the CDR3 is TGTGCCAGTAGTATGAGGGTCGGGGGGCGGACTGAAGCTTTCTTT. Full variable domain (missing parts from reference TRBV19 and TRBJ1-1): DGGITQSPKYLFRKEGQNVTLSCEQNLNHDAMYWYRQDPGQGLRLIYYSQIVNDFQKGDIAEGYSVSREKKESFPLTVTSAQKNPTAFYLCASSMRVGGRTEAFFGQGTRLTVV.

V and J are TRBV19 and TRBJ1-2; no clear D gene. Trimming cost V 9 bases and J 0 bases, with 23 bases left between them. The CDR3 consists of 17 residues. Germline loops: CDR1 LNHDA, CDR2 SQIVND (reference sequence). CDR3 sequence: CASRHRLAASTNYGYTF. In DNA form, the CDR3 reads TGTGCCAGCCGACACAGATTGGCCGCCTCTACTAACTATGGCTACACCTTC.

As DNA, the CDR3 is TGCGCCAGCAGCCCGGGACTTTCCTACGAGCAGTACTTC. This gives the protein CASSPGLSYEQYF. The rearrangement uses TRBV4-1 and TRBJ2-7, with D tentatively TRBD2 (6 bases). Trimming left V 4 bases short and J 1 base short, with 8 bases between. Per the germline V gene, CDR1 is MGHRA and CDR2 is YSYEKL. The CDR3 runs 13 residues.

This clone was recorded only once. The genes are TRBV18 and TRBJ2-5; D is possibly TRBD1 (5 bases). The CDR3 is 15 amino acids. The V gene lost 1 base and the J gene lost 1 base, with 10 bases spanning the gap. Per germline, CDR1 KGHSH and CDR2 LQKENI. Written as DNA, the CDR3 is TGTGCCAGCTCACCACTCGTGGGGCCCCAAGAGACCCAGTACTTC. This gives the protein CASSPLVGPQETQYF.

This clone was seen a single time. The rearrangement uses TRBV19 and TRBJ2-7; possible D gene TRBD1, 6 bases. CDR1 LNHDA and CDR2 SQIVND come from the germline V gene (reference sequence). Trimming stripped 6 bases from V and 3 bases from J, with 15 bases between. The CDR3 extends over 14 amino acids. Written as DNA, the CDR3 is TGTGCCAGTAGCCCACAGGGATCCAGCTACGAGCAGTACTTC. It specifies CASSPQGSSYEQYF.

The V gene is TRBV2, the J gene TRBJ1-2; 7 bases align to TRBD1. The CDR3 spans 14 residues. Germline CDR1 SNHLY, CDR2 FYNNEI. Trimming at V came to 0 bases and at J to 6 bases, leaving 4 bases not matched to a gene. The CDR3 protein is CASSEAGRGDGYTF. DNA of the CDR3: TGTGCCAGCAGTGAAGCGGGCAGGGGGGATGGCTACACCTTC.

V and J are TRBV7-7 and TRBJ1-5; the match to TRBD1 covers 8 bases. The germline gives CDR1 SSHAT, CDR2 FNYEAQ (reference sequence). The CDR3 covers 11 residues. Trimming removed 5 bases from V and 16 bases from J; junction bases left unmatched: 7. The CDR3 coding sequence is TGTGCCAGCAGCGGCATGGACAGGGTTCATTTT. It codes for CASSGMDRVHF.

V is TRBV10-3 and J is TRBJ2-3, with 12 nucleotides matching TRBD2. Losses at the gene ends were 6 bases for V and 2 bases for J; bases not matched to a gene: 6. Germline loops: CDR1 ENHRY, CDR2 SYGVKD. The CDR3 spans 16 residues. CDR3 amino acids: CAISRLAGENTDTQYF. In nucleotides, the CDR3 is TGTGCCATCAGCAGACTAGCGGGAGAGAACACAGATACGCAGTATTTT.

The J gene is TRBJ2-1, the V gene TRBV5-6; a weak D match, TRBD2 (6 bases). The CDR3 is 16 amino acids. Germline assignment: CDR1 SGHDT and CDR2 YYEEEE. Trimming took off 3 bases at V and 2 bases at J, with 15 bases between the two ends. The CDR3 coding sequence is TGTGCCAGCAGCTACCGACTAGGGGCAACCTACAATGAGCAGTTCTTC. Its protein is CASSYRLGATYNEQFF.

This chain connects TRBV30 to TRBJ2-1; 10 nucleotides agree with TRBD2. The V gene end was trimmed by 1 base and the J gene end by 7 bases; junction bases not matched to a gene: 7. The CDR3 loop spans 15 amino acids. Germline lookup yields CDR1 GTSNPN and CDR2 SVGIG (reference sequence). CDR3 sequence reads: CAWSEEAGGPNEQFF. The CDR3 bases are TGTGCCTGGAGTGAGGAAGCGGGGGGGCCAAATGAGCAGTTCTTC. Variable domain in full (rest from reference TRBV30 and TRBJ2-1): SQTIHQWPATLVQPVGSPLSLECTVEGTSNPNLYWYRQAAGRGLQLLFYSVGIGQISSEVPQNLSASRPQDRQFILSSKKLLLSDSGFYLCAWSEEAGGPNEQFFGPGTRLTVL.

In this sample, this clone turned up a few times. The chain carries TRBV28 and TRBJ2-3; D not resolved. The CDR3 has 14 residues. Germline V gene sequence: CDR1 MDHEN, CDR2 SYDVKM. V lost 3 bases and J 1 base, leaving 8 bases between the germline ends. CDR3 region: CASSFPPGTDTQYF. As DNA, the CDR3 is TGTGCCAGCAGTTTCCCCCCGGGCACAGATACGCAGTATTTT.

V usage is TRBV27 and J usage is TRBJ2-5, with a tentative D call TRBD2 (5 bases). V was shortened by 6 bases and J by 4 bases, with 21 bases between the two germline ends. This CDR3 has 16 residues. Germline-derived CDR1 and CDR2 are MNHEY and SMNVEV (reference sequence). This chain's CDR3 is CASSTRYASEGETQYF. DNA for the CDR3: TGTGCCAGCAGCACCCGTTATGCCTCCGAGGGAGAGACCCAGTACTTC.

The V and J genes are TRBV6-1 and TRBJ2-7; 8 bases are shared with TRBD1. The length of the CDR3 is 15 residues. Germline lookup yields CDR1 MNHNS and CDR2 SASEGT. V was clipped by 4 bases and J by 3 bases; unmatched bases: 8. The CDR3 DNA is TGTGCCAGCAGTGCCGACAGGGGTCGAATCTACGAGCAGTACTTC. Translated, it gives CASSADRGRIYEQYF.

V and J are TRBV6-4 and TRBJ1-1; D gene uncertain. V was clipped by 5 bases and J by 4 bases, with 14 bases between them. Germline V lookup: CDR1 MRHNA, CDR2 SNTAGT. This CDR3 is 14 amino acids long. CDR3 bases: TGTGCCAGCAGTCCCTCCTCTTTGAGCACTGAAGCTTTCTTT. This codes for CASSPSSLSTEAFF.

This clone was seen just once. One junction end disagrees with the germline gene, perhaps due to a read error. The sample contains more than one DNA sequence encoding this CDR3. This sequence joins TRBV2 and TRBJ1-1, with D perhaps matching TRBD1 (5 bases). The CDR3 is made up of 15 amino acids. Germline loops: CDR1 SNHLY, CDR2 FYNNEI. The CDR3 here is CASSEAGDSYTEAFF. The CDR3 DNA reads as TGTGCCAGCAGTGAAGCAGGCGACAGTTACACTGAGGCTTTCTTT.

The V call is TRBV11-2, the J call TRBJ2-5, with 9 bases identical to TRBD1. Germline-derived CDR1 and CDR2 are SGHAT and FQNNGV. After removal of 5 bases from V and 5 bases from J, the junction contained 9 bases not matched to a gene. This CDR3 is 15 amino acids long. The CDR3: CASSKRDRVLETQYF. The CDR3 DNA is TGTGCCAGCAGCAAAAGGGACAGGGTACTTGAGACCCAGTACTTC.

This clone was recorded once. V and J are TRBV11-3 and TRBJ2-6, with 7 nucleotides matching TRBD1. V was clipped by 1 base and J by 0 bases; unmatched bases: 0. Germline assignment: CDR1 SGHNT and CDR2 YENEEA. The CDR3 has 16 residues. This CDR3 is CASSLAGGSGANVLTF. In DNA, the CDR3 is TGTGCCAGCAGCTTAGCAGGGGGCTCTGGGGCCAACGTCCTGACTTTC.

V gene TRBV10-3 combines with J gene TRBJ2-7; a weak D match, TRBD2 (6 bases). V lost 10 bases, J lost 4 bases, and 14 bases lay in between. Germline CDR1 ENHRY, CDR2 SYGVKD. The CDR3 covers 12 residues. DNA for the CDR3: TGTGCCACAAGTCCCGCGGGGTACGAGCAGTACTTC. Translation: CATSPAGYEQYF.